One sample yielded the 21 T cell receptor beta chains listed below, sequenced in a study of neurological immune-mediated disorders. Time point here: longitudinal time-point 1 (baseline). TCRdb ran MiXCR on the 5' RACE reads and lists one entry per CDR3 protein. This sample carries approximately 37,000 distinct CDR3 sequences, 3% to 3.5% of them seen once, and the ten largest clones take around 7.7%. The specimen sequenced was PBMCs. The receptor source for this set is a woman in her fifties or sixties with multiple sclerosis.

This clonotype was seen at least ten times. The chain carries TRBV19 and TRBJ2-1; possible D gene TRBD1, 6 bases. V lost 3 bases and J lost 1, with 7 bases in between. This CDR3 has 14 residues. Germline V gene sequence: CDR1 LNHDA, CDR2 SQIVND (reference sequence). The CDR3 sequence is CASSITGSYNEQFF. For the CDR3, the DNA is TGTGCCAGTAGTATTACAGGGTCCTACAATGAGCAGTTCTTC. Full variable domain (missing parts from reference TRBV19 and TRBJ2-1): DGGITQSPKYLFRKEGQNVTLSCEQNLNHDAMYWYRQDPGQGLRLIYYSQIVNDFQKGDIAEGYSVSREKKESFPLTVTSAQKNPTAFYLCASSITGSYNEQFFGPGTRLTVL.

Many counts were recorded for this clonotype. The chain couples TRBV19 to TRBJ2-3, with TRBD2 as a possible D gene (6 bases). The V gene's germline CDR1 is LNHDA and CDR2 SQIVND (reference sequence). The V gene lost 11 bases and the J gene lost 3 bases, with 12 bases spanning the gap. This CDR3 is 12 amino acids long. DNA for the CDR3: TGTGCCGGACCCGCGGGAACAGATACGCAGTATTTT. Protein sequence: CAGPAGTDTQYF.

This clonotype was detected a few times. The CDR3 region has the DNA TGTGCCAGCAGCTTAGCGGGGGACAGCTATGGCTACACCTTC. This gives the protein CASSLAGDSYGYTF. The rearrangement joins TRBV7-8 to TRBJ1-2; 7 bases fit TRBD1. Germline CDR1 SGHVS, CDR2 FQNEAQ. Trimming cost V 0 bases and J 4 bases; bases outside gene matches: 2. CDR3 length equals 14 residues. Full variable domain (outside the CDR3, taken from reference TRBV7-8 and TRBJ1-2): GAGVSQSPRYKVAKRGQDVALRCDPISGHVSLFWYQQALGQGPEFLTYFQNEAQLDKSGLPSDRFFAERPEGSVSTLKIQRTQQEDSAVYLCASSLAGDSYGYTFGSGTRLTVV.

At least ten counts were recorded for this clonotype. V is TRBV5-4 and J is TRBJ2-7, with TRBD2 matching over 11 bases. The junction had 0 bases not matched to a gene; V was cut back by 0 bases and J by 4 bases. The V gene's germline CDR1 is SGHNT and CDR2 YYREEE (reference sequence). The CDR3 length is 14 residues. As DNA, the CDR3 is TGTGCCAGCAGCTTGGGGACTAGCGGGTACGAGCAGTACTTC. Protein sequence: CASSLGTSGYEQYF.

The CDR3 loop is CSVDQHTTYGYTF. In DNA form, the CDR3 reads TGCAGCGTTGACCAACATACCACCTATGGCTACACCTTC. The chain links TRBV29-1 to TRBJ1-2, with D unclear. Germline CDR1 reads SQVTM; CDR2 reads ANQGSEA. This CDR3 spans 13 amino acids. V was clipped by 3 bases and J by 4 bases, with 12 bases between them.

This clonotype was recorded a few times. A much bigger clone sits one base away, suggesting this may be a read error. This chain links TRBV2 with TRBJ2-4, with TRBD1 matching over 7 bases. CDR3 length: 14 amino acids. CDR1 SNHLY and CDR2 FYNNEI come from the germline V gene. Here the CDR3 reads CASTEQGPTKIQYF. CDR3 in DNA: TGTGCCAGCACTGAACAGGGGCCCACCAAAATTCAGTACTTC.

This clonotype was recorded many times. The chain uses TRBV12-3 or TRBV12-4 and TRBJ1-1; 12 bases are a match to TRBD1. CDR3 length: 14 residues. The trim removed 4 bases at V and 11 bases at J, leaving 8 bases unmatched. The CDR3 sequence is CASSSSGTGGLAFF. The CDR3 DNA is TGTGCCAGCAGTTCCTCCGGGACAGGGGGCCTTGCTTTCTTT.

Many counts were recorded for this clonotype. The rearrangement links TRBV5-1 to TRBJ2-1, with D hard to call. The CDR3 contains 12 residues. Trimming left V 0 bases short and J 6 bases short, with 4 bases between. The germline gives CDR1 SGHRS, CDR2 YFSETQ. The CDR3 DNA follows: TGCGCCAGCAGCTTGGCCGGCAATGAGCAGTTCTTC. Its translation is CASSLAGNEQFF.

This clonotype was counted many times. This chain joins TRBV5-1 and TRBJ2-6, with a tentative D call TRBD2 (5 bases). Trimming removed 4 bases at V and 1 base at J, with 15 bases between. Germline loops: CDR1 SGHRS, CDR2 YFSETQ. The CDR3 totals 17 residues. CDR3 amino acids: CASSRFGEGSGANVLTF. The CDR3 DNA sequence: TGCGCCAGCAGCCGGTTTGGCGAGGGATCTGGGGCCAACGTCCTGACTTTC.

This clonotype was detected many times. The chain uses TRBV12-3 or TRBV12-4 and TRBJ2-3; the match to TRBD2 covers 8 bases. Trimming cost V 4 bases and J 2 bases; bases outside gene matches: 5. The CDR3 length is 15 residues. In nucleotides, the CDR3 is TGTGCCAGCAGTTCTCAAGCGGGAGTCACAGATACGCAGTATTTT. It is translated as CASSSQAGVTDTQYF.

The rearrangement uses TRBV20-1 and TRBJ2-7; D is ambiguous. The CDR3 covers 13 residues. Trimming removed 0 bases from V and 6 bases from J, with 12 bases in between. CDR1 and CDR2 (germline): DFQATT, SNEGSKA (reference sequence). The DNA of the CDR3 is TGCAGTGCTAGAGATCAGATCGCGCTCGAGCAGTACTTC. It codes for CSARDQIALEQYF.

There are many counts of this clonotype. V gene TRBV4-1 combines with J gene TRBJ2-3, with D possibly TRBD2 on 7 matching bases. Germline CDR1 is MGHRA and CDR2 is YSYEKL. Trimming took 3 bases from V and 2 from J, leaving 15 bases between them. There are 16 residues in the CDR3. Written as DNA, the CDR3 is TGCGCCAGCAGCCACAAAGGGGGGGACACCACAGATACGCAGTATTTT. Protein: CASSHKGGDTTDTQYF.

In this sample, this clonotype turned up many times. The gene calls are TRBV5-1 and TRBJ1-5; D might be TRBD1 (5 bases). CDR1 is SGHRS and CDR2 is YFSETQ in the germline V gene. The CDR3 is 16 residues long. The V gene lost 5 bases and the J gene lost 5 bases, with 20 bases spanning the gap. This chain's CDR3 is CASRYPNRFSDQPQHF. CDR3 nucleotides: TGCGCCAGCAGGTATCCAAACAGGTTCTCGGATCAGCCCCAGCATTTT.

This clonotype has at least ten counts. Written as DNA, the CDR3 is TGTGCCAGCAGCTTAGAACAGGGTAATCAGCCCCAGCATTTT. The encoded protein is CASSLEQGNQPQHF. The chain combines TRBV7-2 with TRBJ1-5, with a weak D call TRBD1 (6 bases). Germline values: CDR1 SGHTA, CDR2 FQGNSA. Trimming cost V 1 base and J 4 bases, with 8 bases left between them. This CDR3 has 14 amino acids.

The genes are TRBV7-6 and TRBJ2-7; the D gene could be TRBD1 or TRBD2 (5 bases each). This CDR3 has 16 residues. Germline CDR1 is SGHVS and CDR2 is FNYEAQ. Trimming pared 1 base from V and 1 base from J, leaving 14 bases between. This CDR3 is CASSLDFGTPSYEQYF. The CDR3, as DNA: TGTGCCAGCAGCTTAGATTTTGGGACGCCTTCCTACGAGCAGTACTTC.

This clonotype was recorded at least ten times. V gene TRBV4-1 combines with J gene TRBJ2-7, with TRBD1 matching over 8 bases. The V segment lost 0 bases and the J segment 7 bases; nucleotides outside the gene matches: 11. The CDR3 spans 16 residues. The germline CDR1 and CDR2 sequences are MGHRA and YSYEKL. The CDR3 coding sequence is TGCGCCAGCAGCCAAGATAAGACAGGGGCGACCTTGGAGCAGTACTTC. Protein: CASSQDKTGATLEQYF.

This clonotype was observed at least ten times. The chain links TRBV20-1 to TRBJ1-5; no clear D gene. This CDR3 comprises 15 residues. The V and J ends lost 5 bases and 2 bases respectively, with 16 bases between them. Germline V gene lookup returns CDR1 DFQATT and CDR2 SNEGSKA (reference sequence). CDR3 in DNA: TGCAGTGCTTGGAGGCGGGGAATTGGCAATCAGCCCCAGCATTTT. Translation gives CSAWRRGIGNQPQHF.

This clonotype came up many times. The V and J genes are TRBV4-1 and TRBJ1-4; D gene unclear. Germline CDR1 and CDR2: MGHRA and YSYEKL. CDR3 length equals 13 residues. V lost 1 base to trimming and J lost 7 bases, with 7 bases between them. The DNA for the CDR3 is TGCGCCAGCAGCCAAGGGATCCTTGAAAAACTGTTTTTT. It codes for CASSQGILEKLFF.

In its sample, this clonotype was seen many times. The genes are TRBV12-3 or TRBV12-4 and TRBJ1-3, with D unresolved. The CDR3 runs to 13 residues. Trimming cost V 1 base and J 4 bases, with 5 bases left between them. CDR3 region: CASSLVTGNTIYF. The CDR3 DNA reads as TGTGCCAGCAGTTTAGTAACAGGAAACACCATATATTTT.

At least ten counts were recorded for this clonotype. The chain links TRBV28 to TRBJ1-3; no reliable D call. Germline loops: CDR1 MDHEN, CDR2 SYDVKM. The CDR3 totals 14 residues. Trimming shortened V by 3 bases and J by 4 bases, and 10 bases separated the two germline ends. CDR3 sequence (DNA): TGTGCCAGCAGTTTGCCGGGTTTAGGAAACACCATATATTTT. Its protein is CASSLPGLGNTIYF.

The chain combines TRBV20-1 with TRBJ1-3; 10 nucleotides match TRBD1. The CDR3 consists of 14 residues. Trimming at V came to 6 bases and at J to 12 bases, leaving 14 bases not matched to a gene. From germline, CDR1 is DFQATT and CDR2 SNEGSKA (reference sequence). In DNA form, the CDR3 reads TGCAGTGCAAGACAGGGGGCGTCGGGAAAAAACATATATTTT. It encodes CSARQGASGKNIYF.